The next 18 T cell receptor beta chains were all read from a single sample in a study of response to subunit inactivated influenza vaccine. TCRdb fed the RT-PCR reads into MiXCR, producing one record per CDR3 protein. Of fewer than 600,000 distinct CDR3 sequences listed, approximately 7.3% were seen once; the top ten hold around 13%. Sequenced here: PBMCs from blood, sampled 23 months after vaccination. The receptors originated from a man aged 50 to 69 who received an inactivated influenza vaccine.

This clonotype has more than one count but fewer than ten. The chain joins TRBV11-2 to TRBJ2-3; TRBD1 matches at 8 bases. V trimming: 1 base; J trimming: 5 bases; junction bases outside the gene matches: 5. Germline values: CDR1 SGHAT, CDR2 FQNNGV. CDR3 length: 15 residues. The CDR3, as DNA: TGTGCCAGCAGCTTAGGACAGGGGCAAAGAGATACGCAGTATTTT. Protein product: CASSLGQGQRDTQYF.

The sample holds a few counts of this clonotype. The rearrangement uses TRBV25-1 and TRBJ1-2; D perhaps matches TRBD1 (6 bases). The CDR3 is 17 amino acids. Germline CDR1 is MGHDK and CDR2 is SYGVNS. V was shortened by 1 base and J by 7 bases, with 22 bases between the two germline ends. Here the CDR3 DNA reads TGTGCCAGCAGTGAATCGAATATCGGGGGCGCATCGGGTGGCTACACCTTC. Encoded protein: CASSESNIGGASGGYTF.

This clonotype was observed a few times. The V gene is TRBV7-8, the J gene TRBJ2-7, with D possibly TRBD1 on 5 matching bases. This CDR3 spans 13 amino acids. Looked up from germline, CDR1 is SGHVS and CDR2 is FQNEAQ. V lost 3 bases and J lost 4, with 10 bases in between. In DNA, the CDR3 is TGTGCCAGCAGCTTGGACACCCTGTACGAGCAGTACTTC. Its protein is CASSLDTLYEQYF.

This clonotype showed up many times. The chain carries TRBV28 and TRBJ2-5; 9 positions agree with TRBD1. Trimming took 4 bases from V and 5 from J; bases not matched to a gene: 5. The CDR3 length is 14 residues. Per germline, CDR1 MDHEN and CDR2 SYDVKM. DNA for the CDR3: TGTGCCAGCAGTTCACAGACAGGGGGGGAGACCCAGTACTTC. This encodes CASSSQTGGETQYF.

CDR3 in DNA: TGTGCCAGCAGTGACCAAGAAGCGGGGAGCACAGATACGCAGTATTTT. Encoded protein: CASSDQEAGSTDTQYF. V usage is TRBV28 and J usage is TRBJ2-3, with 7 bases aligning to TRBD2. Per the germline V gene, CDR1 is MDHEN and CDR2 is SYDVKM. This CDR3 region has 16 residues. After removal of 5 bases from V and 0 bases from J, the junction contained 8 bases not matched to a gene.

Many counts were recorded for this clonotype. The chain links TRBV29-1 to TRBJ2-7, with 11 bases matching TRBD1. V shed 6 bases and J 4 bases; nucleotides not matched to a gene: 5. Germline V gene lookup returns CDR1 SQVTM and CDR2 ANQGSEA. This CDR3 spans 13 amino acids. Here the CDR3 DNA reads TGCAGCGTGGGAGGACAGGGGGCTTACGAGCAGTACTTC. As protein: CSVGGQGAYEQYF.

The V gene is TRBV5-6, the J gene TRBJ1-2; D gene uncertain. Trimming took off 2 bases at V and 3 bases at J, with 2 bases between the two ends. In germline, CDR1 is SGHDT, CDR2 YYEEEE. The CDR3 sequence is 11 residues long. CDR3 in DNA: TGTGCCAGCAGCTTTCACTATGGCTACACCTTC. Its translation: CASSFHYGYTF.

The chain combines TRBV6-5 with TRBJ1-2, with D possibly matching TRBD1 (6 bases). The V gene lost 5 bases and the J gene lost 3 bases, with 10 bases spanning the gap. From germline, CDR1 is MNHEY and CDR2 SVGAGI. CDR3 length: 13 amino acids. The CDR3 sequence: CASSHRVDYGYTF. CDR3 bases: TGTGCCAGCAGTCACAGGGTGGACTATGGCTACACCTTC.

The chain links TRBV10-3 to TRBJ1-6; D might be TRBD1 (5 bases). Trimming stripped 11 bases from V and 7 bases from J, with 12 bases between. CDR3 size: 12 residues. Looked up from germline, CDR1 is ENHRY and CDR2 is SYGVKD. CDR3 sequence (DNA): TGTGCCGTAGCCTCAGGGAATTCACCCCTCCACTTT. Residues: CAVASGNSPLHF.

This clonotype was recorded a few times. V gene TRBV12-3 or TRBV12-4 combines with J gene TRBJ2-5; D not resolved. The CDR3 runs 14 residues. Trimming shortened V by 0 bases and J by 5 bases, and 10 bases separated the two germline ends. CDR3 residues: CASSLAVYGETQYF. CDR3 bases: TGTGCCAGCAGTTTAGCGGTTTATGGGGAGACCCAGTACTTC.

This clonotype has at least ten counts. CDR3 sequence: CASSWSQNQPQHF. In nucleotides, the CDR3 is TGTGCCAGCAGTTGGAGCCAAAATCAGCCCCAGCATTTT. The rearrangement links TRBV12-3 or TRBV12-4 to TRBJ1-5; D gene ambiguous. This CDR3 contains 13 residues. The V gene lost 4 bases and the J gene lost 4 bases, with 8 bases spanning the gap.

In its sample, this clonotype was seen a few times. V gene TRBV20-1 combines with J gene TRBJ2-7; 12 bases line up with TRBD2. The junction had 7 bases not matched to a gene; V was cut back by 0 bases and J by 4 bases. CDR3 size: 16 residues. CDR1 is DFQATT, CDR2 SNEGSKA, per germline (reference sequence). The CDR3 region is CSARDPASGREYEQYF. DNA for the CDR3: TGCAGTGCTAGAGATCCAGCTAGCGGGAGGGAATACGAGCAGTACTTC.

This clonotype was detected a few times. V and J are TRBV7-9 and TRBJ2-4; D assignment may be TRBD1 or TRBD2 (5 bases each). The CDR3 runs to 16 residues. V gave up 0 bases and J gave up 0 bases, with 9 bases separating them. The V gene's germline CDR1 is SEHNR and CDR2 FQNEAQ (reference sequence). The CDR3 DNA sequence: TGTGCCAGCAGCTTAGCGGGTGGGACAGCCAAAAACATTCAGTACTTC. Its protein is CASSLAGGTAKNIQYF.

This clonotype was seen repeatedly, ten times or more. The V call is TRBV4-1, the J call TRBJ2-7; 8 bases map to TRBD1. The CDR3 consists of 15 residues. After removal of 5 bases from V and 0 bases from J, the junction contained 6 bases not matched to a gene. Per germline, CDR1 MGHRA and CDR2 YSYEKL. The CDR3 DNA follows: TGCGCCAGCAGCAGTCGGACAGGGAGCTCCTACGAGCAGTACTTC. Amino acids: CASSSRTGSSYEQYF.

This clonotype showed up many times. This sequence joins TRBV7-2 and TRBJ2-7; D call uncertain. Deletions cut 1 base from V and 5 bases from J, with 6 bases between. Germline V gene sequence: CDR1 SGHTA, CDR2 FQGNSA. The CDR3 totals 12 residues. The CDR3 bases are TGTGCCAGCAGCTTAGGACTGAACGAGCAGTACTTC. This codes for CASSLGLNEQYF.

This clonotype has more than one count but fewer than ten. The chain is built from TRBV12-3 or TRBV12-4 and TRBJ1-6; a weak D match, TRBD1 (6 bases). Trimming took off 1 base at V and 9 bases at J, with 13 bases between the two ends. The CDR3 totals 15 residues. The CDR3 here is CASSLVQGLGSPLHF. The CDR3 DNA is TGTGCCAGCAGTTTAGTACAGGGCCTGGGTTCACCCCTCCACTTT.

The V gene is TRBV9, the J gene TRBJ1-2; 7 positions match TRBD1. Germline values: CDR1 SGDLS, CDR2 YYNGEE. The CDR3 extends over 15 amino acids. With 3 bases clipped from V and 3 bases from J, the junction kept 8 bases outside the gene matches. CDR3 loop: CASSERGGRDYGYTF. The CDR3 DNA sequence: TGTGCCAGCAGCGAGAGAGGGGGCAGGGACTATGGCTACACCTTC.

This clonotype was counted at least ten times. The rearrangement uses TRBV5-1 and TRBJ2-5; 7 bases fit TRBD1. Germline V CDR1 and CDR2: SGHRS, YFSETQ. The length of the CDR3 is 16 residues. Trimming took 0 bases from V and 5 from J; bases not matched to a gene: 10. The CDR3 DNA reads as TGCGCCAGCAGCTTGGGTTATACAGGGGTGGAGGAGACCCAGTACTTC. It yields the protein CASSLGYTGVEETQYF.